A single sample is the source of the 18 T cell receptor beta chains below, sequenced in a study of cytomegalovirus exposure and HLA in healthy donors. With 60 Vbeta and 13 Jbeta primers, the PCR was carried out. TCRdb keeps only in-frame clones here, not all; method: immunoSEQ multiplex PCR. The sample shows under 200,000 clones, approximately 80% of them seen only once. Input material: PBMCs. The receptor source for this set is a male donor in good health and CMV-seropositive.

The chain combines TRBV11-2 with TRBJ2-5; D may be TRBD1 (6 bases). Trimming left V 1 base short and J 5 bases short, with 14 bases between. In germline, CDR1 is SGHAT, CDR2 FQNNGV. The CDR3 length is 15 residues. The CDR3 loop is CASSLGQAGAETQYF. CDR3 sequence (DNA): TGTGCCAGCAGCTTAGGACAGGCAGGCGCGGAGACCCAGTACTTC.

This chain joins TRBV27 and TRBJ1-2, with 8 bases fitting TRBD1. Germline values: CDR1 MNHEY, CDR2 SMNVEV (reference sequence). The trim removed 7 bases at V and 7 bases at J, leaving 8 bases unmatched. This CDR3 spans 13 amino acids. The CDR3 spells CASTDRDRSGYTF. The CDR3, as DNA: TGTGCCAGCACGGACAGGGATAGGTCTGGCTACACCTTC.

J is TRBJ1-2 and V is TRBV10-3; TRBD1 might be the D (6 bases). This CDR3 comprises 13 residues. CDR1 is ENHRY and CDR2 is SYGVKD in the germline V gene. V was shortened by 6 bases and J by 1 base, with 9 bases between the two germline ends. The CDR3 sequence is CAISRTVNYGYTF. CDR3 DNA sequence: TGTGCCATCAGCAGGACAGTTAACTATGGCTACACCTTC.

In this sample, this clone turned up a few times. This chain uses TRBV14 with TRBJ1-2; D remains unclear. Germline V lookup: CDR1 SGHDN, CDR2 FVKESK. V shed 1 base and J shed 5 bases, with 14 bases lying between them. The CDR3 covers 15 residues. Written as DNA, the CDR3 is TGTGCCAGCAGCCAAGGCAACACCTACGGGTATGGCTACACCTTC. Its translation: CASSQGNTYGYGYTF.

This clone was seen only once. The V gene is TRBV19, the J gene TRBJ2-1, with 12 nucleotides matching TRBD2. The CDR3 length is 15 residues. V shed 8 bases, J shed 9 bases, and the junction held 11 bases outside the gene matches. The germline V gene has CDR1 LNHDA and CDR2 SQIVND (reference sequence). CDR3 amino acids: CASSGLAGGLGEQFF. The CDR3 nucleotides are TGTGCCAGTTCCGGTCTAGCGGGAGGGTTGGGTGAGCAGTTCTTC.

The genes are TRBV4-1 and TRBJ1-2; 9 positions match TRBD1. This CDR3 is 14 amino acids long. V shed 4 bases, J shed 8 bases, and the junction held 8 bases outside the gene matches. In germline, CDR1 is MGHRA, CDR2 YSYEKL. DNA for the CDR3: TGCGCCAGCAGCCGAGCTACAGGGGGCGACGGCTACACCTTC. Its protein product is CASSRATGGDGYTF.

The chain is built from TRBV30 and TRBJ2-3; TRBD2 matches at 7 bases. After removal of 0 bases from V and 5 bases from J, the junction contained 20 bases not matched to a gene. This CDR3 has 19 amino acids. Germline V gene data show CDR1 as GTSNPN and CDR2 as SVGIG (reference sequence). The CDR3 spells CAWSVPGYAGVKAGDTQYF. The CDR3 DNA is TGTGCCTGGAGTGTACCTGGCTACGCGGGAGTAAAGGCTGGAGATACGCAGTATTTT.

V is TRBV7-8 and J is TRBJ1-2; a weak D match, TRBD1 (5 bases). CDR1 SGHVS and CDR2 FQNEAQ come from the germline V gene. The CDR3 has 13 amino acids. V lost 0 bases, J lost 6 bases, and 8 bases lay in between. The CDR3 DNA reads as TGTGCCAGCAGCTTAGCCAGGGTTCATGGCTACACCTTC. Amino acids: CASSLARVHGYTF.

The chain joins TRBV27 to TRBJ1-6; 7 bases are a match to TRBD1. Germline CDR1 is MNHEY and CDR2 is SMNVEV (reference sequence). J lost 13 bases, V lost 4 bases, and 10 bases had no gene match. This CDR3 is 14 amino acids long. The CDR3 reads CASSSGQLSSPLHF. The CDR3 bases are TGTGCCAGCAGTTCGGGACAGCTCAGTTCGCCCCTCCACTTT.

This clone has only a few counts. The chain employs TRBV5-4 and TRBJ2-7, with 13 bases that match TRBD2. CDR1 is SGHNT and CDR2 is YYREEE in the germline V gene (reference sequence). CDR3 length equals 15 residues. The V segment lost 4 bases and the J segment 2 bases; nucleotides outside the gene matches: 3. CDR3 nucleotide sequence: TGTGCCAGCAGCAAACTAGCGGGAGGGGCCTACGAGCAGTACTTC. This translates into CASSKLAGGAYEQYF.

The chain employs TRBV29-1 and TRBJ2-1; 9 nucleotides line up with TRBD1. V dropped 5 bases and J dropped 7; count of bases not matched to a gene: 3. The germline CDR1 and CDR2 sequences are SQVTM and ANQGSEA. The CDR3 extends over 12 amino acids. CDR3 amino acids: CSVRTGVNEQFF. CDR3 sequence (DNA): TGCAGCGTTAGGACAGGGGTAAATGAGCAGTTCTTC.

The rearrangement links TRBV7-3 to TRBJ2-7, with TRBD1 matching 7 bases. The CDR3 contains 13 residues. Trimming cost V 4 bases and J 2 bases; bases outside gene matches: 2. Germline V lookup: CDR1 SGHTA, CDR2 FQGTGA. The CDR3 sequence: CASSSTGPYEQYF. CDR3 sequence (DNA): TGTGCCAGCAGCTCGACAGGGCCCTACGAGCAGTACTTC.

The V and J genes are TRBV10-3 and TRBJ2-2; D is uncertain. The germline CDR1 and CDR2 sequences are ENHRY and SYGVKD. The CDR3 totals 15 residues. V was pared by 2 bases and J by 0 bases, with 7 bases between. Here the CDR3 reads CAISEATTNTGELFF. The CDR3 bases are TGTGCCATCAGTGAGGCTACGACGAACACCGGGGAGCTGTTTTTT.

The chain employs TRBV28 and TRBJ2-7; a weak D match, TRBD1 (6 bases). The CDR3 loop spans 15 amino acids. Germline V gives CDR1 MDHEN, CDR2 SYDVKM. Trimming shortened V by 1 base and J by 3 bases, and 13 bases separated the two germline ends. The CDR3: CASSLLQGNLYEQYF. In DNA, the CDR3 is TGTGCCAGCAGTTTATTACAGGGAAACCTCTACGAGCAGTACTTC.

This chain connects TRBV7-9 to TRBJ2-7; 8 bases agree with TRBD1. Germline V gene lookup returns CDR1 SEHNR and CDR2 FQNEAQ (reference sequence). The length of the CDR3 is 15 residues. Germline trimming cut 0 bases from V and 1 base from J; bases unmatched to any gene: 2. The DNA of the CDR3 is TGTGCCAGCAGCTTAGCCGGGACAGGATCCTACGAGCAGTACTTC. This translates into CASSLAGTGSYEQYF.

This clone was recorded a few times. The chain joins TRBV6-5 to TRBJ1-1; TRBD1 matches 7 bases. The V segment lost 7 bases and the J segment 13 bases; nucleotides outside the gene matches: 15. The germline gives CDR1 MNHEY, CDR2 SVGAGI. The length of the CDR3 is 13 residues. CDR3: CASTPGTYNRGFF. The CDR3 coding sequence is TGTGCCAGCACCCCAGGGACATACAACAGGGGTTTCTTT.

Worth noting for this clone: Relative to the germline gene, one junction end is altered; a read error may explain this. The chain has TRBV7-9 and TRBJ2-5, with 12 bases identical to TRBD2. The CDR3 has 18 residues. Germline V lookup: CDR1 SEHNR, CDR2 FQNEAQ (reference sequence). The CDR3 loop reads CSSSFKRTSGTQGETQYF. For the CDR3, the DNA is TGTTCCAGCAGCTTTAAGCGGACTAGCGGGACCCAGGGCGAGACCCAGTACTTC. The full variable domain, with the rest looked up from reference TRBV7-9 and TRBJ2-5, is DTGVSQNPRHKITKRGQNVTFRCDPISEHNRLYWYRQTLGQGPEFLTYFQNEAQLEKSRLLSDRFSAERPKGSFSTLEIQRTEQGDSAMYLCSSSFKRTSGTQGETQYFGPGTRLLVL.

V is TRBV4-3 and J is TRBJ2-5, with D tentatively TRBD2 (6 bases). V was cut by 0 bases and J by 5 bases, with 13 bases left in between. Germline loops: CDR1 LGHNA, CDR2 YSLEER. The CDR3 covers 15 residues. DNA of the CDR3: TGCGCCAGCAGCCAAGATTGGGACTGGGGTGAGACCCAGTACTTC. This translates into CASSQDWDWGETQYF.